This T cell receptor beta chain is drawn from a study of T-cell memory formation after mild COVID-19. Across the whole study: TCR clusters largely stayed donor specific.

TCRdb reprocessed the 5' RACE reads with MiXCR, giving one entry per CDR3 protein. Of about 610,000 distinct CDR3 sequences in the sample, 17% are singletons; the top ten hold about 7.4%. On this clonotype itself: Antigen specificity is unknown.

Unmatched junction bases numbered 10, after V lost 5 bases and J lost 4 bases. CDR3 length: 15 residues. Germline V CDR1 and CDR2: SEHNR, FQNEAQ (reference sequence). Points from the study as a whole: Nothing confirmed that second-wave clones peaking on day 37 were specific for SARS-CoV-2. Later expanders leaned toward CD4+, whereas clones contracting from day 15 to 85 were balanced CD4/CD8. Memory sampled before infection contained some responding clones, suggesting cross-reactive memory joined.

The chain combines TRBV7-9 with TRBJ1-2, with TRBD1 matching 7 bases. The clonotype was recovered from an adult woman who had mild COVID-19 (a few samples of this study predate the infection). Cell type and time point are not known. Sequenced: PBMCs or a T cell subset sorted from them (not recorded which). CDR3 coding DNA: TGTGCCAGCAGCCTCGTAGGGGGCCCTGGCTATGGCTACACCTTC. This encodes CASSLVGGPGYGYTF. The variable domain in full, with the rest retrieved from reference TRBV7-9 and TRBJ1-2, is DTGVSQNPRHKITKRGQNVTFRCDPISEHNRLYWYRQTLGQGPEFLTYFQNEAQLEKSRLLSDRFSAERPKGSFSTLEIQRTEQGDSAMYLCASSLVGGPGYGYTFGSGTRLTVV.